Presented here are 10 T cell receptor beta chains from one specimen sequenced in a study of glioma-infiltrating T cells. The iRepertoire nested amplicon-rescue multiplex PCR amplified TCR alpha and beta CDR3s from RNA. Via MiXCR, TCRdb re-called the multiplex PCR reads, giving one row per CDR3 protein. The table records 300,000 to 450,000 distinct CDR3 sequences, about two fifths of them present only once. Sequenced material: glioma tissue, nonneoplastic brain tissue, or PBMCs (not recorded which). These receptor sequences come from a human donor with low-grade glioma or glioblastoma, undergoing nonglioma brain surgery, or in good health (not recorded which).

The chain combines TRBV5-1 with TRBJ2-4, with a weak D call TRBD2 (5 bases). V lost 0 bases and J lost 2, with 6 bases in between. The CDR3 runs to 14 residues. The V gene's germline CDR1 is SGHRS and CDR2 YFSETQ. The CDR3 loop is CASSLAGSKNIQYF. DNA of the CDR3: TGCGCCAGCAGCTTGGCGGGGTCCAAAAACATTCAGTACTTC.

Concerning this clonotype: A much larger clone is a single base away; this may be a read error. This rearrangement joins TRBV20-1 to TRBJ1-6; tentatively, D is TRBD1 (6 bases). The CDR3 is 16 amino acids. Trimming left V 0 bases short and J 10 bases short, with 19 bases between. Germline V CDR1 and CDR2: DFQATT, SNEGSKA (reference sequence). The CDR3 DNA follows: TGCAGTGCTAGAGACCCCGAGGACAGTTTAAGATCACCCCTCCACTTT. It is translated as CSARDPEDSLRSPLHF.

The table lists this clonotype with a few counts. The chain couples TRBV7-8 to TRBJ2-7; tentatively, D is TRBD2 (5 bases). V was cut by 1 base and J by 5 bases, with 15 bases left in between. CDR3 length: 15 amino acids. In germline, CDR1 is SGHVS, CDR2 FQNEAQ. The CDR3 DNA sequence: TGTGCCAGCAGCTTAGGACTCCGCCCGAGGGACGAGCAGTACTTC. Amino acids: CASSLGLRPRDEQYF.

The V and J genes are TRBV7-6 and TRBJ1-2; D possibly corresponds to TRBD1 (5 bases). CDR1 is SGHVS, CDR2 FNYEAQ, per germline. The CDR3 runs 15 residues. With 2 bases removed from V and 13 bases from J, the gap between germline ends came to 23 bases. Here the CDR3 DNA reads TGTGCCAGCAGCTTACGGGCAGGGAGGCTTCGTTCCGGCACCTTC. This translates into CASSLRAGRLRSGTF.

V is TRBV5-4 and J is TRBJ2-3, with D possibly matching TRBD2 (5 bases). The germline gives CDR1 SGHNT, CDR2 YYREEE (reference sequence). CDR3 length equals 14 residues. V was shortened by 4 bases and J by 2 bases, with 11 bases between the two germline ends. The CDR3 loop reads CASSPRGPTDTQYF. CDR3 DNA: TGTGCCAGCAGCCCCCGCGGGCCCACAGATACGCAGTATTTT.

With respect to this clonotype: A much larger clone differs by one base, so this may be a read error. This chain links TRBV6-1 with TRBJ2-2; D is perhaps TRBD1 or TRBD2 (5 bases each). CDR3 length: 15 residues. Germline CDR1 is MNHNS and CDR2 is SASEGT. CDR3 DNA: TGTGCCAGCAGTTATGGGCACAGGAACACCGGGGAGATGTTTTTT. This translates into CASSYGHRNTGEMFF.

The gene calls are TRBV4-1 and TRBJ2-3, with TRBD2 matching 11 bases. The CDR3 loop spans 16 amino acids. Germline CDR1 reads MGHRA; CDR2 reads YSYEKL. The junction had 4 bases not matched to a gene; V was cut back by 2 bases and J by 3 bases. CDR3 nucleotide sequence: TGCGCCAGCAGCCAACCTAGCGGGAGGTTAACAGATACGCAGTATTTT. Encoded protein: CASSQPSGRLTDTQYF.

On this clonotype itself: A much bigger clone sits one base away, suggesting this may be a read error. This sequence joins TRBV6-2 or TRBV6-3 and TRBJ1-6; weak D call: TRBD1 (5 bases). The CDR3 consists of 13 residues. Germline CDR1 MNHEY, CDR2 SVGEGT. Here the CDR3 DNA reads TGTGCCATGTCGACCAGGGTGAATTCAACCCTCCACTTT. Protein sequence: CAMSTRVNSTLHF.

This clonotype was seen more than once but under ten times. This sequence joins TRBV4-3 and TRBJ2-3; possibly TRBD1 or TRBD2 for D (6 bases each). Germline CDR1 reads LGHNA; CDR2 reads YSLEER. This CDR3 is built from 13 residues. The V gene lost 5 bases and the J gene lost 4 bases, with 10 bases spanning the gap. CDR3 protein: CASSSRGPDTQYF. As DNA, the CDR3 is TGCGCCAGCAGCTCCCGGGGGCCAGATACGCAGTATTTT.

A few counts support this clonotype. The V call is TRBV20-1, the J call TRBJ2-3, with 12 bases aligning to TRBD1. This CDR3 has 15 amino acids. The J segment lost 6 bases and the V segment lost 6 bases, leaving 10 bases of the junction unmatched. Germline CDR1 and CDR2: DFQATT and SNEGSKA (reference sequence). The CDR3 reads CSALRGTGGADTQYF. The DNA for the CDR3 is TGCAGTGCCCTAAGGGGGACAGGGGGCGCGGATACGCAGTATTTT.